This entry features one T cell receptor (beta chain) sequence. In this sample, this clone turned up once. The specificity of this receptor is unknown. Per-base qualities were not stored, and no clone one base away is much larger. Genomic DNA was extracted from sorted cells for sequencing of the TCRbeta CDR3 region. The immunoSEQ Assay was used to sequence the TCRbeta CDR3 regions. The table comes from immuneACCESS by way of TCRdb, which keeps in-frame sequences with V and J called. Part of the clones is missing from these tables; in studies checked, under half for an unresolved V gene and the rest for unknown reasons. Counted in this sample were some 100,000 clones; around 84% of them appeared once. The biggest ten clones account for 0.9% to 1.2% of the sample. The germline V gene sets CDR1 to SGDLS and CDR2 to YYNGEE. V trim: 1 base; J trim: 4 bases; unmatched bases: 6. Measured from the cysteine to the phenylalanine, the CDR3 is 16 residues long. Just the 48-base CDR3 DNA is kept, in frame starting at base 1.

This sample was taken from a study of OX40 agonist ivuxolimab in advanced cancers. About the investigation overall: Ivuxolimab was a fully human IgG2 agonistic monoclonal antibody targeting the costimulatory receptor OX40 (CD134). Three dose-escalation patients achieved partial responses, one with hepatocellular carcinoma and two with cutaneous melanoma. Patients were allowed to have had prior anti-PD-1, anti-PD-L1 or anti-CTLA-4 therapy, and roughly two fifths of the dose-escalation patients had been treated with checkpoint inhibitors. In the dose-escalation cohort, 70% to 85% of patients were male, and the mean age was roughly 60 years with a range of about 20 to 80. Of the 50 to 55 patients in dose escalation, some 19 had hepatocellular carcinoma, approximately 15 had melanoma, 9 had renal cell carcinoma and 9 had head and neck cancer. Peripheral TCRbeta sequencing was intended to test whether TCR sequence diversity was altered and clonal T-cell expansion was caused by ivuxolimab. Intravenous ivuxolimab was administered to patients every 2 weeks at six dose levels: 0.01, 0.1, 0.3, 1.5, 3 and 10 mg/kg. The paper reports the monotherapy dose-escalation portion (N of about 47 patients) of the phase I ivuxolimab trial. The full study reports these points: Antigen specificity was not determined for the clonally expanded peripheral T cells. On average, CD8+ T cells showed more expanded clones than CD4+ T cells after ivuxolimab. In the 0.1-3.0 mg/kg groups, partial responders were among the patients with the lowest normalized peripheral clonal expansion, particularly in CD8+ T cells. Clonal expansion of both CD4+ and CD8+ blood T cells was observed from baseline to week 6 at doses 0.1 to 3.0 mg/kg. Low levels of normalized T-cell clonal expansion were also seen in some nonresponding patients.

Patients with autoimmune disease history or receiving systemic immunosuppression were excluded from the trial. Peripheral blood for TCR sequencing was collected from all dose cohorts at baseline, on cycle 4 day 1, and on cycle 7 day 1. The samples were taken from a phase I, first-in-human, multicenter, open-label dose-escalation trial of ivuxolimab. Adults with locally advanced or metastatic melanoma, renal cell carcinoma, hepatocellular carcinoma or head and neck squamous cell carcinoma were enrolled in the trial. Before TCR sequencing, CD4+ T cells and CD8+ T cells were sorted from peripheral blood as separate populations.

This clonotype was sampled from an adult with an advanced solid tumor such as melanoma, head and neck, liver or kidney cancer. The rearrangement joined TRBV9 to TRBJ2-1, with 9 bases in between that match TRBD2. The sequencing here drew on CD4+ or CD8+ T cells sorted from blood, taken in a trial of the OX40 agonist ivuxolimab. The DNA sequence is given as TGTGCCAGCAGCGTAAGGTTAGCGGGGGAATACAATGAGCAGTTCTTC. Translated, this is CASSVRLAGEYNEQFF.